The 14 T cell receptor beta chains below come from one sample, sequenced in a study of radiation and T cells in renal cell carcinoma. Time point here: blood 2 weeks post-SBRT. Treatment given: 15 Gy SBRT to primary tumor, nephrectomy 4 weeks later. Clones were sequenced by immunoSEQ multiplex PCR, and TCRdb holds only the in-frame ones, with some missing. Of just over 150,000 clones detected, about 87% appear once; the ten largest clones hold 10% to 15%. The sequencing used blood, collected from a patient whose treatment included radiotherapy and nephrectomy. These receptor sequences come from a woman between 50 and 59 years old with renal cell carcinoma.

J is TRBJ2-7 and V is TRBV11-1; D might be TRBD1 (5 bases). CDR1 and CDR2 (germline): SGHAT, FQDESV (reference sequence). This CDR3 has 13 amino acids. V was pared by 2 bases and J by 6 bases, with 11 bases between. As DNA, the CDR3 is TGTGCCAGCAGCTTATCCCGACAGACCGAGCAGTACTTC. Translated, it gives CASSLSRQTEQYF.

The chain employs TRBV13 and TRBJ1-4; the D gene is possibly TRBD1 (6 bases). The germline V gene encodes CDR1 PRHDT and CDR2 FYEKMQ (reference sequence). The V gene lost 1 base and the J gene lost 6 bases, with 15 bases spanning the gap. The CDR3 spans 16 residues. The CDR3 DNA reads as TGTGCCAGCAGCTTAGCTTTGGCAGGGGCTGATGAAAAACTGTTTTTT. It encodes CASSLALAGADEKLFF.

The chain has TRBV4-1 and TRBJ1-2; weak D call: TRBD1 (6 bases). The CDR3 runs 15 residues. The V end lost 3 bases, the J end lost 5 bases, and 16 bases lay between the germline ends. CDR1 MGHRA and CDR2 YSYEKL come from the germline V gene. The CDR3 DNA reads TGCGCCAGCAGCCACCCTCTACAGGGAGGATATGGCTACACCTTC. It yields the protein CASSHPLQGGYGYTF.

This clone has only one observation. The V call is TRBV2, the J call TRBJ2-1; 7 nucleotides align to TRBD2. There are 14 residues in the CDR3. Germline lookup yields CDR1 SNHLY and CDR2 FYNNEI. V dropped 8 bases and J dropped 2; count of bases not matched to a gene: 6. This CDR3 is CASRGGVTYNEQFF. The CDR3 DNA follows: TGTGCCAGCCGCGGGGGTGTGACCTACAATGAGCAGTTCTTC.

This clone was counted a few times. The V gene is TRBV5-1, the J gene TRBJ2-7; D is unclear. Trimming removed 1 base from V and 0 bases from J, with 11 bases in between. The germline V gene encodes CDR1 SGHRS and CDR2 YFSETQ. The CDR3 totals 15 residues. CDR3 protein: CASSLSPLSSYEQYF. The CDR3 DNA reads as TGCGCCAGCAGCTTGAGCCCACTGAGCTCCTACGAGCAGTACTTC.

This clone came up a few times. CDR3 sequence reads: CASSQVPETSTGELFF. As DNA, the CDR3 is TGCGCCAGCAGCCAGGTCCCCGAGACGAGCACCGGGGAGCTGTTTTTT. V is TRBV4-3 and J is TRBJ2-2; D remains unclear. Trimming left V 3 bases short and J 4 bases short, with 15 bases between. The CDR3 is 16 residues long. The germline gives CDR1 LGHNA, CDR2 YSLEER.

The rearrangement links TRBV30 to TRBJ2-3, with 8 bases identical to TRBD2. Unmatched junction bases numbered 3, after V lost 1 base and J lost 0 bases. Germline V gene lookup returns CDR1 GTSNPN and CDR2 SVGIG (reference sequence). The CDR3 is made up of 15 amino acids. The CDR3 region is CAWSATGGSTDTQYF. The CDR3 region has the DNA TGTGCCTGGAGTGCGACGGGGGGGAGCACAGATACGCAGTATTTT.

V usage is TRBV6-5 and J usage is TRBJ1-1; 7 bases are shared with TRBD1. Germline loops: CDR1 MNHEY, CDR2 SVGAGI. CDR3 size: 13 residues. Germline trimming cut 6 bases from V and 1 base from J; bases unmatched to any gene: 2. For the CDR3, the DNA is TGTGCCAGCAGGGGGACAGCGAACACTGAAGCTTTCTTT. This codes for CASRGTANTEAFF.

The chain couples TRBV5-4 to TRBJ2-3; 7 nucleotides match TRBD1. The germline V gene has CDR1 SGHNT and CDR2 YYREEE (reference sequence). The CDR3 runs to 15 residues. The J segment lost 2 bases and the V segment lost 4 bases, leaving 7 bases of the junction unmatched. The CDR3, as DNA: TGTGCCAGCAGCATCAGGGGGAGAGCCACAGATACGCAGTATTTT. Translation: CASSIRGRATDTQYF.

J is TRBJ2-3 and V is TRBV5-1; tentatively, D is TRBD2 (6 bases). With 1 base removed from V and 5 bases from J, the gap between germline ends came to 14 bases. The CDR3 length is 15 residues. Germline V gives CDR1 SGHRS, CDR2 YFSETQ. The CDR3 is CASSLFWGDRDTQYF. DNA for the CDR3: TGCGCCAGCAGCTTGTTCTGGGGGGACCGAGATACGCAGTATTTT. Filled out from reference TRBV5-1 and TRBJ2-3, the complete variable domain reads KAGVTQTPRYLIKTRGQQVTLSCSPISGHRSVSWYQQTPGQGLQFLFEYFSETQRNKGNFPGRFSGRQFSNSRSEMNVSTLELGDSALYLCASSLFWGDRDTQYFGPGTRLTVL.

The V and J genes are TRBV5-4 and TRBJ2-3, with 10 nucleotides matching TRBD2. Germline loops: CDR1 SGHNT, CDR2 YYREEE (reference sequence). V was clipped by 4 bases and J by 2 bases; unmatched bases: 7. The CDR3 has 16 residues. The CDR3 reads CASSQKRGGATDTQYF. The DNA of the CDR3 is TGTGCCAGCAGCCAAAAGCGGGGGGGTGCCACAGATACGCAGTATTTT.

The chain carries TRBV7-8 and TRBJ2-7; 11 bases map to TRBD2. V shed 4 bases and J 6 bases; nucleotides not matched to a gene: 8. Germline CDR1 is SGHVS and CDR2 is FQNEAQ. The CDR3 sequence is 15 residues long. The CDR3 bases are TGTGCCAGCAGCTCCTATAGCGGGGGGGCAATCGAGCAGTACTTC. This sequence encodes CASSSYSGGAIEQYF.

The chain has TRBV6-6 and TRBJ1-5; the D gene is possibly TRBD1 (5 bases). CDR1 is MNHNY, CDR2 SVGAGI, per germline (reference sequence). V was cut by 5 bases and J by 4 bases, with 9 bases left in between. The CDR3 runs 13 residues. The CDR3 bases are TGTGCCAGCAGTCCGGCAGGGAATCAGCCCCAGCATTTT. It is translated as CASSPAGNQPQHF.

The chain joins TRBV18 to TRBJ2-7; 8 nucleotides agree with TRBD2. Germline lookup yields CDR1 KGHSH and CDR2 LQKENI. CDR3 length: 13 residues. Unmatched junction bases numbered 3, after V lost 3 bases and J lost 5 bases. The CDR3 loop reads CASSPGLANEQYF. CDR3 in DNA: TGTGCCAGCTCACCCGGACTAGCAAACGAGCAGTACTTC.